The 8 T cell receptor beta chains given below trace back to one sample, sequenced in a study of patients and donors after allogeneic stem cell transplantation. TCRdb passed the RT-PCR reads through MiXCR, listing each CDR3 protein once. The sample includes 200,000 to 250,000 distinct CDR3 sequences, 12% to 15% of them seen just once. Material for sequencing was blood, either unsorted or a sorted T cell fraction (not recorded which). The origin of the receptors is a human donor who was either an allogeneic HSCT recipient or a stem cell or donor lymphocyte infusion donor (not recorded which). It is not recorded whose cells these are; they may come from a transplant donor.

The J gene is TRBJ1-5, the V gene TRBV20-1; 8 nucleotides agree with TRBD1. CDR1 is DFQATT, CDR2 SNEGSKA, per germline (reference sequence). The CDR3 consists of 14 residues. V was clipped by 5 bases and J by 2 bases; unmatched bases: 5. The CDR3 DNA is TGCAGTGCTGGACAGGGAGAGGGCAATCAGCCCCAGCATTTT. The encoded protein is CSAGQGEGNQPQHF.

This chain connects TRBV4-1 to TRBJ1-5; 9 bases align to TRBD1. The CDR3 totals 16 residues. The trim removed 1 base at V and 3 bases at J, leaving 4 bases unmatched. Looked up from germline, CDR1 is MGHRA and CDR2 is YSYEKL. Here the CDR3 reads CASSQGGTGLNQPQHF. The CDR3 region has the DNA TGCGCCAGCAGCCAAGGGGGGACAGGGCTCAATCAGCCCCAGCATTTT.

This clonotype was seen many times. J is TRBJ2-7 and V is TRBV20-1; the match to TRBD2 covers 7 bases. The germline CDR1 and CDR2 sequences are DFQATT and SNEGSKA (reference sequence). Trimming at V came to 2 bases and at J to 4 bases, leaving 8 bases not matched to a gene. This CDR3 spans 14 amino acids. CDR3 sequence reads: CSARFPGTTYEQYF. The CDR3 region has the DNA TGCAGTGCTAGATTCCCCGGGACTACATACGAGCAGTACTTC.

This clonotype came up a few times. The chain employs TRBV20-1 and TRBJ2-5; 7 bases line up with TRBD1. V trimming: 6 bases; J trimming: 2 bases; junction bases outside the gene matches: 6. This CDR3 is built from 13 residues. Germline V gene lookup returns CDR1 DFQATT and CDR2 SNEGSKA (reference sequence). CDR3 nucleotides: TGCAGTGCGTTGACAGGGTGGCAAGAGACCCAGTACTTC. Amino acid sequence: CSALTGWQETQYF.

This chain links TRBV5-1 with TRBJ2-1, with TRBD2 matching over 12 bases. The germline V gene encodes CDR1 SGHRS and CDR2 YFSETQ. The CDR3 loop spans 16 amino acids. Trimming removed 2 bases from V and 6 bases from J; junction bases left unmatched: 6. The CDR3 reads CASSLLAGGGGNEQFF. CDR3 DNA sequence: TGCGCCAGCAGCTTACTAGCGGGGGGAGGGGGCAATGAGCAGTTCTTC.

This clonotype came up many times. The gene calls are TRBV20-1 and TRBJ2-3; maybe TRBD2 (5 bases). CDR3 length: 12 residues. The V gene's germline CDR1 is DFQATT and CDR2 SNEGSKA (reference sequence). Trimming removed 6 bases at V and 3 bases at J, with 10 bases between. The CDR3 sequence: CSASEVTDTQYF. CDR3 DNA: TGCAGTGCCTCGGAGGTTACAGATACGCAGTATTTT.

This chain uses TRBV20-1 with TRBJ2-5; TRBD1 matches at 8 bases. V lost 3 bases, J lost 5 bases, and 8 bases stayed unmatched. Germline CDR1 is DFQATT and CDR2 is SNEGSKA (reference sequence). The CDR3 has 14 amino acids. The CDR3 region is CSARGQDALETQYF. The DNA of the CDR3 is TGCAGTGCTAGGGGACAGGACGCGCTGGAGACCCAGTACTTC.

This clonotype has more than one count but fewer than ten. The V gene is TRBV29-1, the J gene TRBJ1-2, with D possibly being TRBD1 (6 bases). The CDR3 length is 12 residues. Looked up from germline, CDR1 is SQVTM and CDR2 is ANQGSEA. Trimming cost V 2 bases and J 3 bases, with 7 bases left between them. The CDR3 DNA sequence: TGCAGCGTTGAATCAGGGGACTATGGCTACACCTTC. Amino acid sequence: CSVESGDYGYTF.